This entry is about one T cell receptor (beta chain). The CDR3 contains 14 residues. Trimming removed 0 bases from V and 4 bases from J; junction bases left unmatched: 1. Germline-derived CDR1 and CDR2 are SGHDT and YYEEEE. This record comes from a study of cytomegalovirus exposure and HLA in healthy donors. For the study at large: Of all 400 or so donors who were genotyped, about 80% belonged to the Caucasian-associated ancestry cluster.

The PCR employed 60 Vbeta primers together with 13 Jbeta primers. The data were produced by immunoSEQ multiplex PCR, yet TCRdb's version contains in-frame clones alone and is incomplete. The sample yields about 190,000 clones, more than 75% seen once. The chain links TRBV5-6 to TRBJ2-1, with 7 bases lining up with TRBD2. The TCR comes from a woman under 30 in good health and CMV-seronegative. Sequencing was performed on PBMCs. For the CDR3, the DNA is TGTGCCAGCAGCTTGGGGGGACTATACAATGAGCAGTTCTTC. It specifies CASSLGGLYNEQFF.